The 4 T cell receptor beta chains below come from one sample, sequenced in a study of blood T cell repertoires in COVID-19. Sequenced by immunoSEQ multiplex PCR; TCRdb stores in-frame clones only, minus some. The sample holds about 130,000 clones, 84% seen once. Sequencing input: peripheral blood. The receptors derive from a woman aged 25-40 years who had recovered from COVID-19.

This chain links TRBV3-1 (or the pseudogene TRBV3-2) with TRBJ2-3, with 8 positions matching TRBD2. The junction had 9 bases not matched to a gene; V was cut back by 0 bases and J by 1 base. Germline V CDR1 and CDR2: LGHDT, YNNKEL (reference sequence). The CDR3 runs to 18 residues. CDR3 coding DNA: TGTGCCAGCAGCCAAGAGGCTAGCGGGCCCTCCCGCACAGATACGCAGTATTTT. Translating it yields CASSQEASGPSRTDTQYF.

The V gene is TRBV6-5, the J gene TRBJ1-4; 10 positions match TRBD1. J lost 8 bases, V lost 11 bases, and 8 bases had no gene match. The germline gives CDR1 MNHEY, CDR2 SVGAGI. The CDR3 runs to 13 residues. CDR3 in amino acids: CAGRQGAREKLFF. CDR3 sequence (DNA): TGTGCCGGGAGACAGGGGGCGCGGGAAAAACTGTTTTTT.

The V call is TRBV27, the J call TRBJ2-1; 7 bases align to TRBD1. Trimming took 5 bases from V and 4 from J; bases not matched to a gene: 8. Germline V gene data show CDR1 as MNHEY and CDR2 as SMNVEV (reference sequence). This CDR3 has 15 amino acids. The CDR3 region is CASSPSGQPYNEQFF. In DNA form, the CDR3 reads TGTGCCAGCAGTCCCTCGGGACAGCCGTACAATGAGCAGTTCTTC.

The chain links TRBV5-1 to TRBJ2-5; 11 positions agree with TRBD2. Germline loops: CDR1 SGHRS, CDR2 YFSETQ. The CDR3 runs to 15 residues. Trimming took 0 bases from V and 6 from J; bases not matched to a gene: 4. CDR3 DNA sequence: TGCGCCAGCAGCTTGGTACTAGCGGGAGAACAGACCCAGTACTTC. Its translation: CASSLVLAGEQTQYF.